The 3 T cell receptor beta chains below all came from one sample that was sequenced in a study of control samples from healthy donors and cancer patients. Using immunoSEQ multiplex PCR, the repertoire was profiled, and TCRdb retains in-frame clones only, with some absent. Of roughly 100,000 clones in the sample, 92% were seen once. The sample was blood. These receptors were taken from a woman between 18 and 29 years old in good health.

The V call is TRBV3-1 (or the pseudogene TRBV3-2), the J call TRBJ1-6; TRBD1 is a possible D gene (6 bases). Per germline, CDR1 LGHDT and CDR2 YNNKEL (reference sequence). The length of the CDR3 is 13 residues. V was cut by 4 bases and J by 5 bases, with 6 bases left in between. The CDR3: CASSPGDNSPLHF. DNA for the CDR3: TGTGCCAGCAGCCCAGGGGATAATTCACCCCTCCACTTT.

This rearrangement joins TRBV6-5 to TRBJ1-2, with 10 bases identical to TRBD1. V was clipped by 6 bases and J by 6 bases; unmatched bases: 4. The germline gives CDR1 MNHEY, CDR2 SVGAGI. There are 13 residues in the CDR3. The CDR3 region has the DNA TGTGCCAGCAGAACCGGGACAGGGGATGGCTACACCTTC. Translation: CASRTGTGDGYTF.

This chain connects TRBV5-1 to TRBJ2-3; D call uncertain. Germline V gene data show CDR1 as SGHRS and CDR2 as YFSETQ. Between the trimmed V and J ends, which lost 1 base and 6 bases, there was a span of 9 bases. The CDR3 has 13 residues. CDR3 loop: CASSLIRTDTQYF. The CDR3 DNA reads as TGCGCCAGCAGCTTGATCCGGACGGATACGCAGTATTTT.